These 24 T cell receptor beta chains were sequenced from one sample in a study of T cell repertoires in cytomegalovirus infection. TCRdb fed the reads into MiXCR, producing one record per CDR3 protein. The sample lists some 680,000 distinct CDR3 sequences, approximately 34% occurring once. Sequenced material: PBMCs. The origin of the receptors is a human donor in good health (CMV status not recorded). Some clones in this sample may be carry-over from other donors' samples.

The rearrangement joins TRBV11-2 to TRBJ2-3; D may be TRBD1 (6 bases). This CDR3 spans 15 amino acids. Trimming cost V 7 bases and J 0 bases, with 14 bases left between them. From germline, CDR1 is SGHAT and CDR2 FQNNGV. CDR3 in DNA: TGTGCCAGCACCCGCTGGACAGAAAGCACAGATACGCAGTATTTT. Protein: CASTRWTESTDTQYF.

This clonotype was found once. V is TRBV11-2 and J is TRBJ1-3; 10 bases agree with TRBD1. V was pared by 6 bases and J by 4 bases, with 9 bases of the junction left unmatched. The CDR3 spans 16 residues. CDR1 and CDR2 from the germline V gene are SGHAT and FQNNGV. As DNA, the CDR3 is TGTGCCAGCAGTCCCCTCCCGGGACAGGGGGGAAACACCATATATTTT. Translating gives CASSPLPGQGGNTIYF.

At least ten counts were recorded for this clonotype. The chain couples TRBV7-2 to TRBJ2-1; 7 nucleotides match TRBD2. The CDR3 sequence is 16 residues long. Germline values: CDR1 SGHTA, CDR2 FQGNSA. Trimming cost V 6 bases and J 8 bases; bases outside gene matches: 16. CDR3 amino acids: CASRFDLAANRDEQFF. The CDR3 DNA reads as TGTGCCAGCAGGTTTGACCTAGCGGCAAATCGGGATGAGCAGTTCTTC.

The V and J genes are TRBV7-2 and TRBJ1-5; 7 bases map to TRBD1. The trim removed 1 base at V and 2 bases at J, leaving 2 bases unmatched. The germline gives CDR1 SGHTA, CDR2 FQGNSA. This CDR3 is built from 15 residues. This CDR3 reads CASSLGDSGNQPQHF. DNA for the CDR3: TGTGCCAGCAGCTTAGGGGACAGCGGCAATCAGCCCCAGCATTTT.

The table lists this clonotype with many counts. The rearrangement joins TRBV7-9 to TRBJ1-5; D gene ambiguous. Trimming removed 5 bases from V and 4 bases from J, with 9 bases in between. Looked up from germline, CDR1 is SEHNR and CDR2 is FQNEAQ (reference sequence). This CDR3 has 13 residues. The CDR3 DNA follows: TGTGCCAGCAGCCCCGAGGGTAATCAGCCCCAGCATTTT. This codes for CASSPEGNQPQHF.

This clonotype was found a few times. This chain connects TRBV12-3 or TRBV12-4 to TRBJ1-2; D is perhaps TRBD1 (5 bases). The CDR3 is made up of 12 amino acids. V was pared by 0 bases and J by 14 bases, with 13 bases between. CDR3 loop: CASSLAQAGRTF. CDR3 coding DNA: TGTGCCAGCAGTTTAGCACAGGCGGGCAGGACCTTC.

The chain joins TRBV6-2 or TRBV6-3 to TRBJ2-5; 10 bases align to TRBD2. There are 21 residues in the CDR3. Germline V lookup: CDR1 MNHEY, CDR2 SVGEGT. V lost 0 bases to trimming and J lost 0 bases; unmatched junction nucleotides: 16. CDR3 protein: CASSYSVRLAGANVHQETQYF. CDR3 sequence (DNA): TGTGCCAGCAGTTACTCGGTTCGGCTAGCGGGGGCCAACGTGCACCAAGAGACCCAGTACTTC.

This clonotype was seen repeatedly, ten times or more. The chain uses TRBV7-2 and TRBJ1-6; D gene ambiguous. The CDR3 is made up of 17 amino acids. The germline gives CDR1 SGHTA, CDR2 FQGNSA. Trimming removed 1 base at V and 9 bases at J, with 19 bases between. The chain's CDR3 is CASSLVKMAFDRSPLHF. CDR3 nucleotide sequence: TGTGCCAGCAGCTTAGTAAAAATGGCGTTCGATCGTTCACCCCTCCACTTT. The full variable domain, its missing parts supplied by reference TRBV7-2 and TRBJ1-6, is GAGVSQSPSNKVTEKGKDVELRCDPISGHTALYWYRQSLGQGLEFLIYFQGNSAPDKSGLPSDRFSAERTGGSVSTLTIQRTQQEDSAVYLCASSLVKMAFDRSPLHFGNGTRLTVT.

The chain links TRBV28 to TRBJ2-1; D tentatively fits TRBD1 or TRBD2 (5 bases each). Germline V gene sequence: CDR1 MDHEN, CDR2 SYDVKM. The CDR3 runs to 14 residues. V shed 3 bases and J shed 9 bases, with 15 bases lying between them. The DNA of the CDR3 is TGTGCCAGCAGTTTCGGACCTTTGAGGGGTGAGCAGTTCTTC. Encoded protein: CASSFGPLRGEQFF.

The genes are TRBV23-1 and TRBJ2-4, with 10 bases that match TRBD1. TRBV23-1 counts as an open reading frame of uncertain function. V gave up 7 bases and J gave up 8 bases; unmatched junction bases: 23. CDR3 length: 19 amino acids. CDR3 in DNA: TGCGCCAGCACCCCGGATGGAGGACAGGGGGAAGTACTAGGGGACATTCAGTACTTC. It is translated as CASTPDGGQGEVLGDIQYF.

This clonotype was recorded many times. The chain couples TRBV7-2 to TRBJ1-1; D is unresolved. CDR3 length: 11 amino acids. V was cut by 5 bases and J by 5 bases, with 6 bases left in between. Germline CDR1 is SGHTA and CDR2 is FQGNSA. CDR3 bases: TGTGCCAGCAGCGGGCGGACTGAAGCTTTCTTT. It encodes CASSGRTEAFF.

The V and J genes are TRBV28 and TRBJ2-1, with D tentatively TRBD2 (5 bases). V lost 8 bases to trimming and J lost 0 bases, with 11 bases between them. Germline-derived CDR1 and CDR2 are MDHEN and SYDVKM. The CDR3 is 14 amino acids. The CDR3 spells CASRGMSSYNEQFF. The CDR3 DNA sequence: TGTGCCAGCCGAGGGATGAGCTCCTACAATGAGCAGTTCTTC.

This clonotype was observed many times. The chain employs TRBV7-2 and TRBJ2-5; a weak D match, TRBD2 (5 bases). Germline V lookup: CDR1 SGHTA, CDR2 FQGNSA. Trimming took off 5 bases at V and 9 bases at J, with 19 bases between the two ends. The CDR3 has 14 residues. In DNA, the CDR3 is TGTGCCAGCAGCCGGCTGGGTTCCAAGAGGGCCCAGTACTTC. This sequence encodes CASSRLGSKRAQYF.

This clonotype was observed a few times. The chain employs TRBV5-6 and TRBJ1-1, with D maybe TRBD1 (5 bases). The CDR3 runs 14 residues. V was shortened by 0 bases and J by 4 bases, with 10 bases between the two germline ends. Per germline, CDR1 SGHDT and CDR2 YYEEEE. The CDR3 DNA reads TGTGCCAGCAGCTTGGTGGGGGTAGGCACTGAAGCTTTCTTT. This codes for CASSLVGVGTEAFF.

Remarks on this clonotype: With a much larger clone just one base away, this may be a read error. The chain combines TRBV5-4 with TRBJ2-7, with D perhaps matching TRBD1 (5 bases). Germline assignment: CDR1 SGHNT and CDR2 YYREEE (reference sequence). CDR3 length equals 12 residues. Trimming took off 4 bases at V and 3 bases at J, with 8 bases between the two ends. The CDR3 bases are TGTGCCAGCAGCAAGGACAACTACGAGCAGTACTTC. Amino acids: CASSKDNYEQYF.

This clonotype was observed a handful of times. V and J are TRBV6-6 and TRBJ2-7, with 8 bases that match TRBD1. This CDR3 contains 15 residues. Germline V gene sequence: CDR1 MNHNY, CDR2 SVGAGI (reference sequence). J was trimmed by 1 base and V by 2 bases; bases with no gene match: 4. This chain's CDR3 is CASSYPRTGSYEQYF. The CDR3 bases are TGTGCCAGCAGTTACCCAAGGACAGGGTCCTACGAGCAGTACTTC.

This clonotype was counted only a few times. The chain couples TRBV20-1 to TRBJ1-1, with 7 bases aligning to TRBD1. The CDR3 consists of 14 residues. V lost 4 bases to trimming and J lost 0 bases; unmatched junction nucleotides: 5. Germline CDR1 is DFQATT and CDR2 is SNEGSKA (reference sequence). CDR3: CSATRGGLNTEAFF. The CDR3 DNA follows: TGCAGTGCTACCAGGGGGGGACTGAACACTGAAGCTTTCTTT.

This clonotype was detected a few times. V and J are TRBV7-9 and TRBJ1-4; perhaps TRBD1 as D (5 bases). Germline V lookup: CDR1 SEHNR, CDR2 FQNEAQ (reference sequence). V was shortened by 5 bases and J by 4 bases, with 17 bases between the two germline ends. The CDR3 runs 16 residues. The CDR3 protein is CASSPIPGLRNEKLFF. For the CDR3, the DNA is TGTGCCAGCAGCCCGATACCGGGACTCCGTAATGAAAAACTGTTTTTT.

This clonotype was seen only a few times. This chain links TRBV29-1 with TRBJ2-3; 10 bases are shared with TRBD2. With V trimmed by 8 bases and J by 2 bases, 7 bases remained unmatched. CDR1 and CDR2 from the germline V gene are SQVTM and ANQGSEA. The CDR3 is 14 amino acids. The CDR3 here is CSTVLAGPTDTQYF. CDR3 nucleotide sequence: TGCAGCACGGTACTAGCGGGACCCACAGATACGCAGTATTTT.

This clonotype came up a few times. This chain connects TRBV12-3 or TRBV12-4 to TRBJ1-4, with a weak D call TRBD1 (5 bases). The CDR3 loop spans 13 amino acids. V was pared by 3 bases and J by 8 bases, with 10 bases between. The CDR3 DNA sequence: TGTGCCAGCAGTTTGTTAGGGGACGAAAAACTGTTTTTT. Encoded protein: CASSLLGDEKLFF.

This clonotype was seen a handful of times. This rearrangement joins TRBV30 to TRBJ1-2; D gene ambiguous. The V and J ends lost 0 bases and 0 bases respectively, with 11 bases between them. CDR1 GTSNPN and CDR2 SVGIG come from the germline V gene (reference sequence). This CDR3 has 15 residues. The CDR3 is CAWSVVGNTNYGYTF. Written as DNA, the CDR3 is TGTGCCTGGAGTGTTGTCGGAAATACTAACTATGGCTACACCTTC.

The chain uses TRBV7-8 and TRBJ2-7, with TRBD1 as a possible D gene (5 bases). The V end was cut by 2 bases, the J end by 3 bases, with 8 bases between. The germline CDR1 and CDR2 sequences are SGHVS and FQNEAQ. The CDR3 has 13 amino acids. CDR3 nucleotides: TGTGCCAGCAGCTTAAACAGGCTCTACGAGCAGTACTTC. Translation gives CASSLNRLYEQYF. The full variable domain, rest sourced from reference TRBV7-8 and TRBJ2-7, is GAGVSQSPRYKVAKRGQDVALRCDPISGHVSLFWYQQALGQGPEFLTYFQNEAQLDKSGLPSDRFFAERPEGSVSTLKIQRTQQEDSAVYLCASSLNRLYEQYFGPGTRLTVT.

The table lists this clonotype with a few counts. The chain employs TRBV28 and TRBJ2-3; tentatively, D is TRBD1 (7 bases). There are 15 residues in the CDR3. Per the germline V gene, CDR1 is MDHEN and CDR2 is SYDVKM. Trimming removed 6 bases at V and 0 bases at J, with 13 bases between. CDR3 bases: TGTGCCAGCAGAAAGGAGGGGGCTAGCACAGATACGCAGTATTTT. Its translation is CASRKEGASTDTQYF.

A remark on this clonotype: With a much larger clone just one base away, this may be a read error. The conserved final phenylalanine or tryptophan is absent from the CDR3, which likely points to a read error. The genes are TRBV12-3 or TRBV12-4 and TRBJ2-7; 7 bases align to TRBD2. The J segment lost 7 bases and the V segment lost 3 bases, leaving 9 bases of the junction unmatched. The CDR3 loop spans 14 amino acids. The CDR3: CASSFYGEGREQYL. CDR3 nucleotide sequence: TGTGCCAGCAGTTTTTACGGGGAGGGAAGGGAGCAGTACTTA.